These 21 T cell receptor beta chains share one sample of origin, sequenced in a study of T cells expressing NK-cell markers. TCRdb re-called the 5' RACE reads; every CDR3 protein appears as one record, without DNA. The sample totals 350,000 to 400,000 distinct CDR3 sequences; its top ten clones hold about 10%. Sequencing was performed on blood T cells: a sorted CD56 or NKG2C T cell subset, CD4+ or CD8+ T cells, or bulk PBMC T cells (not recorded which). The receptors were sampled from a woman between 45 and 65 years old in good health.

The chain is built from TRBV20-1 and TRBJ2-5; TCRdb returns TRBD1, unconfirmable since there is no DNA. The CDR3 runs 16 residues. The germline gives CDR1 DFQATT, CDR2 SNEGSKA (reference sequence). CDR3 region: CSARDLVQGAWETQYF.

The CDR3 sequence: CASNAGGRDTQYF. J is TRBJ2-3 and V is TRBV12-3 or TRBV12-4; TCRdb indicates TRBD2, and absent DNA this call remains unverified. CDR3 length: 13 residues.

CDR3 in amino acids: CATSDPPGPGGDTQYF. J is TRBJ2-3 and V is TRBV24-1; there is no DNA to check the TCRdb D call of TRBD1. This CDR3 spans 16 amino acids. Germline-derived CDR1 and CDR2 are KGHDR and SFDVKD.

The V call is TRBV25-1, the J call TRBJ1-6; with no DNA, the TCRdb D assignment of TRBD1 cannot be verified. The CDR3 loop spans 12 amino acids. Per germline, CDR1 MGHDK and CDR2 SYGVNS. The CDR3 loop is CASSEQGSPLHF.

This sequence joins TRBV24-1 and TRBJ1-5. CDR3 size: 14 residues. CDR1 is KGHDR, CDR2 SFDVKD, per germline. The CDR3 loop is CATSDFGSLQPQHF.

The genes are TRBV4-1 and TRBJ1-4; without DNA, the TCRdb call of TRBD1 cannot be checked. Germline V gene lookup returns CDR1 MGHRA and CDR2 YSYEKL. The CDR3 has 15 residues. CDR3 protein: CASSLQGTVREKLFF.

The chain combines TRBV12-3 or TRBV12-4 with TRBJ2-1; there is no DNA to check the TCRdb D call of TRBD1. The CDR3 covers 13 residues. The CDR3 is CASRGDSANEQFF.

The chain recombines TRBV4-2 with TRBJ1-1; TCRdb picks TRBD1, but there is no DNA to check that call. The CDR3 is made up of 15 amino acids. The germline gives CDR1 LGHNA, CDR2 YNFKEQ. The chain's CDR3 is CASSRETGVNTEAFF.

The chain employs TRBV12-3 or TRBV12-4 and TRBJ2-1; the D call of TRBD1 rests on TCRdb alone, since no DNA is present to check it. This CDR3 comprises 16 residues. CDR3 in amino acids: CASSLYRAGSYNEQFF.

The chain combines TRBV12-3 or TRBV12-4 with TRBJ2-3; TCRdb's D gene call, TRBD1, goes unchecked for lack of DNA. This CDR3 has 14 residues. The CDR3 sequence: CASSFIQGRDTQYF.

The chain employs TRBV5-5 and TRBJ1-5; the TRBD1 assignment by TCRdb is unverifiable without DNA. Germline-derived CDR1 and CDR2 are SGHKS and YYEKEE (reference sequence). The CDR3 is 14 residues long. CDR3 in amino acids: CASSYGTGDQPQHF.

The chain joins TRBV9 to TRBJ2-1; no DNA is available, so the TRBD1 call from TCRdb remains unchecked. The CDR3 sequence is 17 residues long. CDR1 is SGDLS and CDR2 is YYNGEE in the germline V gene. CDR3 sequence: CASSSLPRPGQGNEQFF.

The chain joins TRBV24-1 to TRBJ2-1; TCRdb's assignment of TRBD2 cannot be checked, as there is no DNA. The CDR3 extends over 18 amino acids. Germline values: CDR1 KGHDR, CDR2 SFDVKD. The CDR3: CATSGEGASGYSYNEQFF.

V and J are TRBV2 and TRBJ1-2. The CDR3 totals 16 residues. Germline-derived CDR1 and CDR2 are SNHLY and FYNNEI. CDR3 in amino acids: CASSEALRGPNYGYTF. Based on the CDR3 plus reference TRBV2 and TRBJ1-2, the full variable domain is EPEVTQTPSHQVTQMGQEVILRCVPISNHLYFYWYRQILGQKVEFLVSFYNNEISEKSEIFDDQFSVERPDGSNFTLKIRSTKLEDSAMYFCASSEALRGPNYGYTFGSGTRLTVV.

The gene calls are TRBV5-1 and TRBJ1-1. The CDR3 contains 16 residues. Germline values: CDR1 SGHRS, CDR2 YFSETQ. The CDR3 reads CASRETRGELNTEAFF. The full variable domain, rest sourced from reference TRBV5-1 and TRBJ1-1, is KAGVTQTPRYLIKTRGQQVTLSCSPISGHRSVSWYQQTPGQGLQFLFEYFSETQRNKGNFPGRFSGRQFSNSRSEMNVSTLELGDSALYLCASRETRGELNTEAFFGQGTRLTVV.

J is TRBJ1-3 and V is TRBV20-1; TCRdb gives TRBD1 as the D gene, but with no DNA this cannot be confirmed. The CDR3 is made up of 14 amino acids. Germline V gene data show CDR1 as DFQATT and CDR2 as SNEGSKA (reference sequence). The CDR3 protein is CSAGEGGWGNTIYF.

The CDR3: CSASDRGGTEAFF. The chain recombines TRBV20-1 with TRBJ1-1; the TRBD1 assignment by TCRdb is unverifiable without DNA. The CDR3 length is 13 residues. Germline V gene sequence: CDR1 DFQATT, CDR2 SNEGSKA (reference sequence).

The chain is built from TRBV5-1 and TRBJ2-7; TCRdb's assignment of TRBD2 cannot be checked, as there is no DNA. The germline V gene encodes CDR1 SGHRS and CDR2 YFSETQ. CDR3 length: 18 residues. The CDR3: CASSLSGTSGSRRYEQYF. The entire variable domain, with the rest obtained from reference TRBV5-1 and TRBJ2-7, is as follows: KAGVTQTPRYLIKTRGQQVTLSCSPISGHRSVSWYQQTPGQGLQFLFEYFSETQRNKGNFPGRFSGRQFSNSRSEMNVSTLELGDSALYLCASSLSGTSGSRRYEQYFGPGTRLTVT.

The chain employs TRBV23-1 and TRBJ2-7. TRBV23-1 is marked as an open reading frame, function uncertain. This CDR3 is built from 14 residues. CDR3 amino acids: CASSHSIWTAEQYF.

The genes are TRBV11-3 and TRBJ2-7; the TCRdb call, TRBD1, lacks DNA for checking. The CDR3 extends over 14 amino acids. Looked up from germline, CDR1 is SGHNT and CDR2 is YENEEA. The chain's CDR3 is CASSPPGGPYEQYF.

The CDR3 region is CASGPTGLYEQYF. The chain couples TRBV27 to TRBJ2-7; TCRdb returns TRBD1, unconfirmable since there is no DNA. Germline loops: CDR1 MNHEY, CDR2 SMNVEV (reference sequence). This CDR3 is built from 13 residues.